This T cell receptor (beta chain) was recovered during a study of blood T cell repertoires in COVID-19. The overall study: The samples span acute and convalescent COVID-19 from the United States, Italy and Spain.

Trimming took 0 bases from V and 1 from J, leaving 11 bases between them. Germline CDR1 MNHEY, CDR2 SMNVEV (reference sequence). The CDR3 has 16 amino acids. Repertoires were generated with immunoSEQ multiplex PCR, while TCRdb's copy carries only in-frame clones and drops some. Among 300,000 to 400,000 clones, around 85% were seen once, and the ten largest hold 1.5% to 2%. The receptor was isolated from a woman aged 25 to 39 who had been exposed to COVID-19. Sample: PBMCs or T cells enriched from blood (not recorded which). This chain connects TRBV27 to TRBJ2-3; a weak D match, TRBD1 (5 bases). The CDR3 sequence: CASSLSILGGTDTQYF. CDR3 coding DNA: TGTGCCAGCAGTTTATCGATTTTAGGGGGCACAGATACGCAGTATTTT.